This T cell receptor beta chain was observed in a study of T cell responses to AZD1222 COVID-19 vaccine. Findings and caveats of the study: Every sample of the repertoires postdated the peak T cell response. Dominant CD4 TCR responses targeted spike regions 160-218 and 743-854. Spike-specific TCR breadth and depth rose after two AZD1222 doses. Baseline seropositives among AZD1222 recipients totaled only five to seven.

Assay used: immunoSEQ multiplex PCR; TCRdb lists only in-frame clones, some missing. The sample comprises some 200,000 clones, roughly 94% of which are singletons, and 1.7% rests with the top ten. Points on this clone: Its antigen is not known.

The CDR3 is made up of 19 amino acids. Germline trimming cut 4 bases from V and 0 bases from J; bases unmatched to any gene: 8. The sequenced sample was peripheral blood, obtained 28 days after the second dose of the MenACWY control vaccine. The V and J genes are TRBV5-3 and TRBJ2-1; 15 nucleotides agree with TRBD2. TRBV5-3 is treated as an ORF (open reading frame) with a function not yet certain. The sequence was collected from an adult who received the MenACWY meningococcal vaccine as a control. CDR3 amino acids: CARSPGLAGGNSSYNEQFF. The CDR3, as DNA: TGTGCCAGAAGCCCAGGACTAGCGGGGGGGAACAGCTCCTACAATGAGCAGTTCTTC.